This T cell receptor beta chain originates from a study of technical replicates of blood from a handful of donors. The protocol was immunoSEQ multiplex PCR, while the TCRdb copy is restricted to in-frame clones and leaves out a portion. The table records around 80,000 clones, roughly 98% of them present only once. This sequence originates from a human donor in good health. Sequencing was carried out using T cells isolated from PBMCs.

The CDR3 protein is CASSAGTGVAETQYF. For the CDR3, the DNA is TGTGCCAGCAGTGCCGGGACAGGGGTGGCGGAGACCCAGTACTTC. This chain connects TRBV2 to TRBJ2-5; 10 positions match TRBD1. The CDR3 contains 15 residues. Germline assignment: CDR1 SNHLY and CDR2 FYNNEI. The J segment lost 5 bases and the V segment lost 4 bases, leaving 7 bases of the junction unmatched.